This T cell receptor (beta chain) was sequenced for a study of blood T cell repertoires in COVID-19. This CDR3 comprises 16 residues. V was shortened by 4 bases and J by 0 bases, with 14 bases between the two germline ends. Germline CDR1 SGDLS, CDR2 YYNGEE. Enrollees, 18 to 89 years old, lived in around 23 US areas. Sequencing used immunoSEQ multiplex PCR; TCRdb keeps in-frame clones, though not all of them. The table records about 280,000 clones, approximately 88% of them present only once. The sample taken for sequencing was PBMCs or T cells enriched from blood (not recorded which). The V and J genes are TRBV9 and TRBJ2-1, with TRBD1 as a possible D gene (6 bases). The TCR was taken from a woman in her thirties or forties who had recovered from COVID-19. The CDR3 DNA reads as TGTGCCAGCAGCCCAGGGGTGAGGGGCTCCTACAATGAGCAGTTCTTC. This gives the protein CASSPGVRGSYNEQFF.